This T cell receptor (beta chain) was observed in a study of T cells in localized non-small cell lung cancer. V lost 5 bases, J lost 0 bases, and 10 bases lay in between. This CDR3 comprises 14 residues. Germline V gives CDR1 SEHNR, CDR2 FQNEAQ (reference sequence). Generated by immunoSEQ multiplex PCR, the TCRdb table keeps only in-frame clones and is missing some. The sample lists 90,000 to 95,000 clones; roughly 87% were seen once. The clonotype comes from a man between 40 and 70 years old with stage I squamous cell lung carcinoma. The chain employs TRBV7-9 and TRBJ1-1, with D possibly TRBD1 on 6 matching bases. This material consisted of peripheral blood, taken before any cancer treatment. The CDR3 bases are TGTGCCAGCAGCCCAGACAGGTTGAACACTGAAGCTTTCTTT. Amino acids: CASSPDRLNTEAFF.